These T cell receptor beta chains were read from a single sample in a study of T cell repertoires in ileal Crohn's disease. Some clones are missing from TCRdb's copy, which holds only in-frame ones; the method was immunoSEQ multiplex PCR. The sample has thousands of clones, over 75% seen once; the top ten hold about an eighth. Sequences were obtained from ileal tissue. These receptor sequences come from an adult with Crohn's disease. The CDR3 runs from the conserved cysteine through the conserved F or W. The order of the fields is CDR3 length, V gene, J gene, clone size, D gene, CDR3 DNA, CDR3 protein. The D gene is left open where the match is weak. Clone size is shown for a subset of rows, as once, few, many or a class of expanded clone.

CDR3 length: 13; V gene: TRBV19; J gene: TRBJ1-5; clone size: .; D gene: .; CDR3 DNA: TGTGCCAGTAGAGCGGGCCGCAATCAGCCCCAGCATTTT; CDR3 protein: CASRAGRNQPQHF
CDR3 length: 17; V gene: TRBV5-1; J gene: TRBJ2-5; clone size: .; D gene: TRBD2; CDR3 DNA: TGCGCCAGCAGCTTAGTTGGACTAGCGGGAGGGCCGGAGACCCAGTACTTC; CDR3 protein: CASSLVGLAGGPETQYF
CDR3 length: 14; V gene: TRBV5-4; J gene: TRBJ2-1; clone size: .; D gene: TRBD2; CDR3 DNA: TGTGCCAGCAGCCCGGGACTACCATACAATGAGCAGTTCTTC; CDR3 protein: CASSPGLPYNEQFF
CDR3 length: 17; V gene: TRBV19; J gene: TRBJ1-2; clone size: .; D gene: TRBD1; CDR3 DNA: TGTGCCAGTAGTAAGGCCATGGGGACAGGGAATAACTATGGCTACACCTTC; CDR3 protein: CASSKAMGTGNNYGYTF
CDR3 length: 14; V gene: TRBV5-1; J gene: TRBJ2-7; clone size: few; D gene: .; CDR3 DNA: TGCGCCAGCAGCTCCGGGACTCAGCTTGGGGAGCAGTACTTC; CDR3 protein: CASSSGTQLGEQYF
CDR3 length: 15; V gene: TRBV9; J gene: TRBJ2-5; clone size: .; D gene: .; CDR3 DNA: TGTGCCAGCAGTGCAGGACAGCGCTACCAAGAGACCCAGTACTTC; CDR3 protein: CASSAGQRYQETQYF
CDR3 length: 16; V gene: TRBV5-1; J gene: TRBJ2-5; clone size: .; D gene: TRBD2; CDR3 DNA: TGCGCCAGCAGCGAAAGTCGCCTAGCGGGGCAAGAGACCCAGTACTTC; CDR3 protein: CASSESRLAGQETQYF
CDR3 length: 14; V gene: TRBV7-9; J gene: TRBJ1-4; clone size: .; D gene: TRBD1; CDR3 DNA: TGTGCCAGCAGCCAGGGACAGGGGGAGGAAAAACTGTTTTTT; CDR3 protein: CASSQGQGEEKLFF
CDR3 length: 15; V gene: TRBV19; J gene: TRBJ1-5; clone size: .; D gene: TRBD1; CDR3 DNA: TGTGCCAGTAGTATGGGACAGGGCCCCAATCAGCCCCAGCATTTT; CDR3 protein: CASSMGQGPNQPQHF
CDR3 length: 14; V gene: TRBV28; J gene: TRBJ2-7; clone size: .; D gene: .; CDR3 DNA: TGTGCCAGCAGTTTAAGAACAGGTCTCCACGAGCAGTACTTC; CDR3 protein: CASSLRTGLHEQYF
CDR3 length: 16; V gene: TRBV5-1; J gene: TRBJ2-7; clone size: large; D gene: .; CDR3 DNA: TGCGCCAGCAGCTTGTCGAGCCCCATTAAGGGGTCCGAGCAGTACTTC; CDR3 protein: CASSLSSPIKGSEQYF
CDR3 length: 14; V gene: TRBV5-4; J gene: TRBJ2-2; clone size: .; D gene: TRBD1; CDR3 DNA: TGTGCCAGCAGCACAGGACAGGGGACCGGGGAGCTGTTTTTT; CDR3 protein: CASSTGQGTGELFF
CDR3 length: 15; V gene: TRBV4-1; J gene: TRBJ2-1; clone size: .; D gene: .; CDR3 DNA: TGCGCCAGCAGCCAAGATCGGCTAGCTATCTTTGAGCAGTTCTTC; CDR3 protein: CASSQDRLAIFEQFF
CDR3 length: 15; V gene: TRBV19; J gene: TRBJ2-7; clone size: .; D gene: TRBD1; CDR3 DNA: TGTGCCAGTAGTGCCTGGGACAGGCAATCCTACGAGCAGTACTTC; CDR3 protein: CASSAWDRQSYEQYF
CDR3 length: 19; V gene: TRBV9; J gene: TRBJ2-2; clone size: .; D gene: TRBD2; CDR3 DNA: TGTGCCAGCAGCGGGCGGGTAAAACTAGCGGGGACCAACACCGGGGAGCTGTTTTTT; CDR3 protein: CASSGRVKLAGTNTGELFF
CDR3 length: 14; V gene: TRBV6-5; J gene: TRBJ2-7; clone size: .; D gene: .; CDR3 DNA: TGTGCCAGCAGCGGTACGGAGAGCTCCTACGAGCAGTACTTC; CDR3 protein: CASSGTESSYEQYF
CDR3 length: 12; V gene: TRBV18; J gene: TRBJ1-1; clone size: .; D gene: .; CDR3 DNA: TGTGCCAGCTCAAGCCCGGACACTGAAGCTTTCTTT; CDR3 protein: CASSSPDTEAFF
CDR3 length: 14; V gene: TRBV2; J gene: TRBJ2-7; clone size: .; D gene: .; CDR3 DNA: TGTGCCATCGAAAGGTCCCAGCCGAGGTGGGAGCAGTACTTC; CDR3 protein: CAIERSQPRWEQYF
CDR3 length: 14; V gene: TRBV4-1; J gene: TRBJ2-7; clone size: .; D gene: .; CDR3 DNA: TGCGCCAGCAGCCAAGCGGACAGCTACTACGAGCAGTACTTC; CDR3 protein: CASSQADSYYEQYF
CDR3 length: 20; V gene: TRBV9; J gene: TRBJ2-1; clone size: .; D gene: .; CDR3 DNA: TGTGCCAGCAGCGTAGCGGGAGCCCCCCGATCTCTGGCCTCCTACAATGAGCAGTTCTTC; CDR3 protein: CASSVAGAPRSLASYNEQFF
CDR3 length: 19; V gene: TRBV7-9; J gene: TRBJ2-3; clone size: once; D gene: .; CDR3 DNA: TGTGCCAGCAGCTTATATAGGGGCCTGGCGGCCCACCTCACAGATACGCAGTATTTT; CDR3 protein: CASSLYRGLAAHLTDTQYF
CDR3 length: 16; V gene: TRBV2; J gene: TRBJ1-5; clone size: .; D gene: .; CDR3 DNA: TGTGCCAGCAGTGAGTCACGAGGGGGTGACAATCAGCCCCAGCATTTT; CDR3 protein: CASSESRGGDNQPQHF